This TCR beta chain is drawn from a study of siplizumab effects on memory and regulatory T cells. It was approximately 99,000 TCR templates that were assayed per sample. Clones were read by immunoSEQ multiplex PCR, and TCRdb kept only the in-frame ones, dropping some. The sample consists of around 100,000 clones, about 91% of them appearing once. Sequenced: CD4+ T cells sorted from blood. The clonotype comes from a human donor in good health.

This chain's CDR3 is CASSPDRNYGYTF. Here the CDR3 DNA reads TGTGCCAGCAGCCCGGACAGGAACTATGGCTACACCTTC. The gene calls are TRBV7-2 and TRBJ1-2; 7 bases are shared with TRBD1. V lost 5 bases to trimming and J lost 2 bases; unmatched junction nucleotides: 2. Germline CDR1 and CDR2: SGHTA and FQGNSA. The CDR3 is made up of 13 amino acids. The full variable domain, rest sourced from reference TRBV7-2 and TRBJ1-2, is GAGVSQSPSNKVTEKGKDVELRCDPISGHTALYWYRQSLGQGLEFLIYFQGNSAPDKSGLPSDRFSAERTGGSVSTLTIQRTQQEDSAVYLCASSPDRNYGYTFGSGTRLTVV.